One and the same sample provided the 11 T cell receptor beta chains below, sequenced in a study of T-cell memory formation after mild COVID-19. TCRdb used MiXCR to reprocess the 5' RACE reads, holding one entry per CDR3 protein. Of hundreds of thousands of distinct CDR3 sequences listed, 25% to 30% were seen once; the top ten hold approximately 13%. The specimen sequenced was PBMCs or a T cell subset sorted from them (not recorded which). Every receptor here comes from an adult woman who had mild COVID-19 (a few samples of this study predate the infection). Cell type and time point are not known.

The chain recombines TRBV20-1 with TRBJ2-1, with 12 bases aligning to TRBD2. The CDR3 runs 18 residues. V was pared by 0 bases and J by 0 bases, with 6 bases of the junction left unmatched. Germline CDR1 reads DFQATT; CDR2 reads SNEGSKA (reference sequence). The CDR3 sequence: CSARDGTSGLSSYNEQFF. In DNA, the CDR3 is TGCAGTGCTAGAGATGGGACTAGCGGGTTAAGCTCCTACAATGAGCAGTTCTTC.

This clonotype was recorded a few times. The chain couples TRBV6-5 to TRBJ1-3; weak D call: TRBD1 (5 bases). This CDR3 contains 14 residues. V was trimmed by 6 bases and J by 2 bases, leaving 11 bases between them. In germline, CDR1 is MNHEY, CDR2 SVGAGI. The chain's CDR3 is CASRRTGAGNTIYF. CDR3 in DNA: TGTGCCAGCAGACGAACGGGGGCTGGAAACACCATATATTTT.

A few counts support this clonotype. The chain recombines TRBV6-6 with TRBJ2-7, with TRBD1 matching 7 bases. CDR1 and CDR2 from the germline V gene are MNHNY and SVGAGI (reference sequence). The length of the CDR3 is 15 residues. V gave up 6 bases and J gave up 6 bases; unmatched junction bases: 14. CDR3 sequence: CASSPCETGTCEQYF. The CDR3 region has the DNA TGTGCCAGCAGCCCATGCGAGACAGGGACCTGCGAGCAGTACTTC.

This rearrangement joins TRBV7-3 to TRBJ2-3, with D perhaps given as TRBD1 or TRBD2 (5 bases each). The CDR3 sequence is 14 residues long. Trimming stripped 0 bases from V and 3 bases from J, with 7 bases between. Looked up from germline, CDR1 is SGHTA and CDR2 is FQGTGA. CDR3: CASSLTGPTDTQYF. CDR3 nucleotides: TGTGCCAGCAGCTTAACGGGACCGACAGATACGCAGTATTTT.

This chain uses TRBV6-5 with TRBJ2-7; 9 nucleotides line up with TRBD1. Germline-derived CDR1 and CDR2 are MNHEY and SVGAGI. The length of the CDR3 is 16 residues. J lost 2 bases, V lost 10 bases, and 15 bases had no gene match. CDR3 DNA sequence: TGTGCCACCCTAGCACGGGGACAGGGCTCCCCCTACGAGCAGTACTTC. Amino acid sequence: CATLARGQGSPYEQYF.

This clonotype was found a few times. The chain recombines TRBV7-3 with TRBJ2-3; D perhaps matches TRBD1 (6 bases). Trimming stripped 5 bases from V and 4 bases from J, with 13 bases between. The germline gives CDR1 SGHTA, CDR2 FQGTGA. There are 14 residues in the CDR3. The CDR3 is CASSHTGSADTQYF. The DNA of the CDR3 is TGTGCCAGCAGCCATACAGGGAGCGCAGATACGCAGTATTTT.

Here the CDR3 DNA reads TGTGCCATCAGTGAGGGGTATGGGACCTACGAGCAGTACTTC. The encoded protein is CAISEGYGTYEQYF. The V and J genes are TRBV10-3 and TRBJ2-7; D gene unclear. V was cut by 2 bases and J by 2 bases, with 10 bases left in between. The germline CDR1 and CDR2 sequences are ENHRY and SYGVKD. CDR3 size: 14 residues.

On this clonotype itself: The junction departs from the called germline gene at one end, perhaps through a read error. This chain joins TRBV12-3 or TRBV12-4 and TRBJ2-3; D is possibly TRBD2 (6 bases). CDR3 length: 13 residues. CDR3 amino acids: CASSFFPGDTKYF. The CDR3 DNA reads as TGTGCCAGCAGTTTCTTCCCGGGGGATACGAAGTATTTT.

The V call is TRBV7-9, the J call TRBJ2-4; D not certain. Germline CDR1 is SEHNR and CDR2 is FQNEAQ (reference sequence). This CDR3 spans 15 amino acids. The V and J ends lost 5 bases and 5 bases respectively, with 16 bases between them. CDR3 DNA: TGTGCCAGCAGCCCATTTTCTGGACCCGAAAACATTCAGTACTTC. It yields the protein CASSPFSGPENIQYF.

The chain employs TRBV14 and TRBJ1-6; D remains unclear. Germline CDR1 reads SGHDN; CDR2 reads FVKESK. CDR3 length equals 14 residues. The V and J ends lost 2 bases and 5 bases respectively, with 7 bases between them. The CDR3 nucleotides read TGTGCCAGCAGCCAAATAGTTAATAATTCACCCCTCCACTTT. This translates into CASSQIVNNSPLHF.

Ten or more counts support this clonotype. The chain uses TRBV20-1 and TRBJ2-3; D is possibly TRBD1 (7 bases). The CDR3 loop spans 15 amino acids. Trimming removed 3 bases from V and 10 bases from J, with 23 bases in between. Per the germline V gene, CDR1 is DFQATT and CDR2 is SNEGSKA (reference sequence). The CDR3 loop is CSARSRGVEAGSQYF. CDR3 in DNA: TGCAGTGCTAGGTCCAGGGGGGTTGAGGCGGGGTCGCAGTATTTT.